The rows below give T cell receptor beta chains drawn from one sample of a study of T cell responses to AZD1222 COVID-19 vaccine. Some clones are missing from TCRdb's copy, which holds only in-frame ones; the method was immunoSEQ multiplex PCR. Here the sample spans roughly 100,000 clones, roughly 88% being singletons. The starting material was peripheral blood, obtained on day 0 of AZD1222 vaccination. These receptors came from an adult in good health. Both conserved end residues are part of each CDR3. D genes are given only for firm matches. A row's size may be missing; if present it is once, few, many or a size class.

v_gene,d_gene,abundance,j_gene,CDR3nt,CDR3aa
TRBV6-4,NA,NA,TRBJ2-6,TGTGCCAGCAGTGACTCGTCAGGCGGCTCTGGGGCCAACGTCCTGACTTTC,CASSDSSGGSGANVLTF
TRBV12-3/TRBV12-4,NA,NA,TRBJ1-1,TGTGCCAGCAGTTCCCTCATGAACACTGAAGCTTTCTTT,CASSSLMNTEAFF
TRBV14,NA,few,TRBJ1-6,TGTGCCAGCAGCCTCGTTGGGGGGAATTCACCCCTCCACTTT,CASSLVGGNSPLHF
TRBV6-4,NA,NA,TRBJ2-2,TGTGCCAGCAGTGATACCCCCGGGGAGCTGTTTTTT,CASSDTPGELFF
TRBV18,TRBD1,few,TRBJ2-7,TGTGCCAGCTCAAACCGGGACAGGGTCTACGAGCAGTACTTC,CASSNRDRVYEQYF
TRBV5-8,TRBD1,NA,TRBJ2-7,TGTGCCAGCAGCTACCGGGACAGGGACAACCTGTACTTC,CASSYRDRDNLYF
TRBV4-1,NA,NA,TRBJ2-7,TGCGCCAGCAGCCAAGATCAGGGAGCCTTACTCGAGCAGTACTTC,CASSQDQGALLEQYF
TRBV5-6,NA,NA,TRBJ1-6,TGTGCCAGCAGCTTGGTCCGAGACGTCCCTTTAAGTTCACCCCTCCACTTT,CASSLVRDVPLSSPLHF
TRBV7-2,NA,NA,TRBJ2-1,TGTGCCAGCAGCTTAGCGCTAATGCGGGAAGGGTACAATGAGCAGTTCTTC,CASSLALMREGYNEQFF
TRBV3-1/TRBV3-2,NA,NA,TRBJ1-4,TGTGCCAGCAGCCACATTGGACAGACTGAAAAACTGTTTTTT,CASSHIGQTEKLFF
TRBV5-1,NA,NA,TRBJ2-1,TGCGCCAGCAGCTTGCCCGCACCTTACAATGAGCAGTTCTTC,CASSLPAPYNEQFF
TRBV23-1,NA,NA,TRBJ1-2,TGCGCCAGCAGTCAATCGCGGGGGGGATCTGGTGGCTACACCTTC,CASSQSRGGSGGYTF
TRBV29-1,TRBD2,NA,TRBJ2-3,TGCAGCGTTGAAGGGACTAGCGGCACAGATACGCAGTATTTT,CSVEGTSGTDTQYF
TRBV24-1,TRBD2,NA,TRBJ2-1,TGTGCCACCAGTGATCACCGGTTCCAGCGGGGCACAGCCGGGTCCTACAATGAGCAGTTCTTC,CATSDHRFQRGTAGSYNEQFF
TRBV7-2,NA,NA,TRBJ1-5,TGTGCCAGCAGCTCGGGGTTGGGGAATCAGCCCCAGCATTTT,CASSSGLGNQPQHF
TRBV7-8,NA,once,TRBJ2-3,TGTGCCAGCAGCTTCGGGACCGCGGTAGTTACAGATACGCAGTATTTT,CASSFGTAVVTDTQYF
TRBV11-2,TRBD1,NA,TRBJ1-3,TGTGCCAGCAGCTCGATCAGGACAGGGATCTTATCTGGAAACACCATATATTTT,CASSSIRTGILSGNTIYF
TRBV11-3,NA,once,TRBJ2-5,TGTGCCAGCAGCCCCCAGTCGGAGTCCCGGGAGACCCAGTACTTC,CASSPQSESRETQYF
TRBV2,TRBD1,NA,TRBJ2-5,TGTGCCAGCAGTGACCGAGGACAGGTCCAAGAGACCCAGTACTTC,CASSDRGQVQETQYF
TRBV12-3/TRBV12-4,NA,few,TRBJ1-2,TGTGCCAGCAGTTCCTCCCGCCCCCATGGCTACACCTTC,CASSSSRPHGYTF
TRBV28,NA,once,TRBJ2-3,TGTGCCAGCAGTTTACAGCAGATTTTATTTAGCACAGATACGCAGTATTTT,CASSLQQILFSTDTQYF
TRBV2,NA,NA,TRBJ2-1,TGTGCCAGTACAACCCGGCCTCCCAATGAGCAGTTCTTC,CASTTRPPNEQFF
TRBV5-4,NA,NA,TRBJ2-3,TGTGCCAGCAGCTTGATTACGGGACCGAATACGCAGTATTTT,CASSLITGPNTQYF
TRBV28,NA,NA,TRBJ1-2,TGTGCCAGCAGCCCCCCCGCGAGGGGCTACACCTTC,CASSPPARGYTF
TRBV19,NA,NA,TRBJ2-7,TGTGCCAGTAGTAACGGACCGATGGGCGAGCAGTACTTC,CASSNGPMGEQYF
TRBV5-8,NA,NA,TRBJ2-7,TGTGCCAGCACCTTCCGGGGGGCCCCTTGGGGCGAGCAGTACTTC,CASTFRGAPWGEQYF
TRBV4-1,NA,NA,TRBJ2-7,TGCGCCAGCAGCCAAGGGGGGATCGACGAGCAGTACTTC,CASSQGGIDEQYF
TRBV28,TRBD1,NA,TRBJ2-7,TGTGCCAGCAGGGGGACCGGGACAGGGGCTTACGAGCAGTACTTC,CASRGTGTGAYEQYF
TRBV5-1,NA,NA,TRBJ1-2,TGCGCCAGCAGTGATGGGACCAACTATGGCTACACCTTC,CASSDGTNYGYTF
TRBV6-5,TRBD1,NA,TRBJ2-7,TGTGCCAGCAGTTCAGGACAGGGGGCCCACGAGCAGTACTTC,CASSSGQGAHEQYF
TRBV6-4,NA,NA,TRBJ2-2,TGTGCCAGCAAGGTAGAGGGTAACACCGGGGAGCTGTTTTTT,CASKVEGNTGELFF
TRBV5-1,NA,NA,TRBJ1-1,TGCGCCAGCAGCTCCTCTGGGGTGGACACTGAAGCTTTCTTT,CASSSSGVDTEAFF
TRBV5-4,TRBD2,NA,TRBJ2-1,TGTGCCAGCAGCTTGGGCGGGGGGACCTACAATGAGCAGTTCTTC,CASSLGGGTYNEQFF
TRBV7-2,TRBD1,NA,TRBJ2-2,TGTGCCAGCAGCCCAACAATCCCGGGACAGCTCACCGGGGAGCTGTTTTTT,CASSPTIPGQLTGELFF
TRBV12-3/TRBV12-4,NA,NA,TRBJ1-5,TGTGCCAGCAGTTTACATAATCAGCCCCAGCATTTT,CASSLHNQPQHF
TRBV15,NA,NA,TRBJ1-1,TGTGCCACCAGCCTCACACGGAACACTGAAGCTTTCTTT,CATSLTRNTEAFF
TRBV7-2,TRBD1,NA,TRBJ1-1,TGTGCCAGCAGCCAGAAGGACAGGGAGAACACTGAAGCTTTCTTT,CASSQKDRENTEAFF
TRBV5-6,TRBD1,once,TRBJ1-1,TGTGCCAGCAGCTTCAACAGGGGGCAGTCAGCTTTCTTT,CASSFNRGQSAFF
TRBV6-5,NA,NA,TRBJ1-2,TGTGCCAGCAGGCGGGATGGAAATTCGAACTATGGCTACACCTTC,CASRRDGNSNYGYTF
TRBV28,NA,few,TRBJ2-1,TGTGCCAGCACCCGCGGGGGCGCGGACAATGAGCAGTTCTTC,CASTRGGADNEQFF
TRBV2,NA,NA,TRBJ1-3,TGTGCCAGCAGTGGGACAGCTGGAAACACCATATATTTT,CASSGTAGNTIYF
TRBV28,TRBD2,NA,TRBJ2-1,TGTGCCAGCAGTTCCGGACTAGCGGATTACAATGAGCAGTTCTTC,CASSSGLADYNEQFF
TRBV7-3,NA,NA,TRBJ2-1,TGTGCCAGCAGCGCCTACCGGACGGGTCGAGGCAATGAGCAGTTCTTC,CASSAYRTGRGNEQFF
TRBV2,NA,once,TRBJ1-2,TGTGCCAGCAGCCAGGACACCCTAGGGGGGGGCTACACCTTC,CASSQDTLGGGYTF
TRBV6-6,TRBD1,once,TRBJ1-1,TGTGCCAGCAGTAACAGGGGACAGGGCGCCACTGAAGCTTTCTTT,CASSNRGQGATEAFF
TRBV19,NA,NA,TRBJ1-5,TGTGCCAGTAGTAGGGGTAATCAGCCCCAGCATTTT,CASSRGNQPQHF
TRBV14,NA,few,TRBJ1-1,TGTGCCAGCAGCCAAGTCGTGAGGGGGGGCGCTTATGGCACTGAAGCTTTCTTT,CASSQVVRGGAYGTEAFF
TRBV23-1,NA,once,TRBJ2-7,TGCGCCAGCAGTCAATCGTGGCACGAGCAGTACTTC,CASSQSWHEQYF
TRBV18,NA,NA,TRBJ1-2,TGTGCCAGCTCACCGGAGGGGCCCAATAACTATGGCTACACCTTC,CASSPEGPNNYGYTF
TRBV7-2,NA,NA,TRBJ1-2,TGTGCCAACCGCCGGGAAGATGGCTACACCTTC,CANRREDGYTF
TRBV6-5,TRBD1,NA,TRBJ1-6,TGTGCCAGCACCCTGGACAGGGTATACTCACCCCTCCACTTT,CASTLDRVYSPLHF
TRBV6-5,NA,NA,TRBJ2-1,TGTGCCAGCAGTTGGTTTGAGAGGGGTGAGCAGTTCTTC,CASSWFERGEQFF
TRBV6-5,NA,once,TRBJ1-1,TGTGCCAGCAGTTACGACCCCGGGAACACTGAAGCTTTCTTT,CASSYDPGNTEAFF
TRBV7-9,NA,NA,TRBJ1-2,TGTGCCAGCAGTCTGGACGGTTCTTCTGGCTACACCTTC,CASSLDGSSGYTF